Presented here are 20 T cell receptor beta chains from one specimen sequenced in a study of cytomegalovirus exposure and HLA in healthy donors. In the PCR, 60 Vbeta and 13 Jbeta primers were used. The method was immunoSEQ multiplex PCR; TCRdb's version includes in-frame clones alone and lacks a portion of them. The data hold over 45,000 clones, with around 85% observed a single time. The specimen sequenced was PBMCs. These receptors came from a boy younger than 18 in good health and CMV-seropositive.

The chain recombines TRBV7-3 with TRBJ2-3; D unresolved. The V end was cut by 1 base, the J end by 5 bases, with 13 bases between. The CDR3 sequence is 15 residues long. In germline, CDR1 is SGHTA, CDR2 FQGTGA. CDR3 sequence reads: CASSLRPSFLDTQYF. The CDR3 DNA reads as TGTGCCAGCAGCTTAAGGCCCTCTTTTTTAGATACGCAGTATTTT.

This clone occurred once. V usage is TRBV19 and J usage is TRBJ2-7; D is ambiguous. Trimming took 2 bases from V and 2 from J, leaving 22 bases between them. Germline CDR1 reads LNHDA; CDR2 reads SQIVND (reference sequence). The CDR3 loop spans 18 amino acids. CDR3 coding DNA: TGTGCCAGTAGTATAAAAAGTACAGAACCCTACTTTACCTACGAGCAGTACTTC. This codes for CASSIKSTEPYFTYEQYF.

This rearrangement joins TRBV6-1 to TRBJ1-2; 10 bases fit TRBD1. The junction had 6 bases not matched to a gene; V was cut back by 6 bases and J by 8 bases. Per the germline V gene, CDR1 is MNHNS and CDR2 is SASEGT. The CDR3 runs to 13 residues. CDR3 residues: CASSAGTGAGYTF. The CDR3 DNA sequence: TGTGCCAGCAGCGCCGGGACAGGGGCCGGCTACACCTTC.

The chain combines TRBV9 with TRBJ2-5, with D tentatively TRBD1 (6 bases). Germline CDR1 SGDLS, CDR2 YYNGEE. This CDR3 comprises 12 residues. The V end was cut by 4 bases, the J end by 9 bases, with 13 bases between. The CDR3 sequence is CASSSRDNAQYF. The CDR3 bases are TGTGCCAGCAGCTCCCGGGACAATGCCCAGTACTTC.

The DNA of the CDR3 is TGTGCTAGTGCCAGGGATAATGAGCAGTTCTTC. This codes for CASARDNEQFF. This chain links TRBV12-5 with TRBJ2-1, with D tentatively TRBD1 (5 bases). This CDR3 has 11 residues. The ends were cut back, 7 bases at V and 7 bases at J, with 8 bases in the middle. The germline V gene encodes CDR1 LGHNT and CDR2 FRNRAP.

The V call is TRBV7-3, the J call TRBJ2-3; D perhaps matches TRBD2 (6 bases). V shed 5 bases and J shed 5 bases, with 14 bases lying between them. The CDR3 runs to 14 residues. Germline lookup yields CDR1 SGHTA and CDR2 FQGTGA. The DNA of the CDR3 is TGTGCCAGCAGCCCCTCCTTCGGGAGAGATACGCAGTATTTT. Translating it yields CASSPSFGRDTQYF.

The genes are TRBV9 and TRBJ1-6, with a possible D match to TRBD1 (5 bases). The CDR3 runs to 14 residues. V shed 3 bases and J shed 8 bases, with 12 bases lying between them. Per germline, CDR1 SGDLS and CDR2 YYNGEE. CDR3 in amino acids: CASSGGLWDSPLHF. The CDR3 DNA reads TGTGCCAGCAGCGGGGGACTATGGGATTCACCCCTCCACTTT.

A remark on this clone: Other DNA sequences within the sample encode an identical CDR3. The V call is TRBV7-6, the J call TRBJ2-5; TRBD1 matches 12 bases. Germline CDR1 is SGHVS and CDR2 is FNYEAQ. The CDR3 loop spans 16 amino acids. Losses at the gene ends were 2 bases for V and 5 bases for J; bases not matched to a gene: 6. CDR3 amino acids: CASSLYPGQGAETQYF. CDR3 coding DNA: TGTGCCAGCAGCTTATACCCGGGACAGGGGGCCGAGACCCAGTACTTC.

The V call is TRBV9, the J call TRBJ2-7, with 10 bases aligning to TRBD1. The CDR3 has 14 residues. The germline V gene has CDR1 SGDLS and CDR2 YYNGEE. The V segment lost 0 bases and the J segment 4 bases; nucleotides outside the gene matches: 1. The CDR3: CASSVGGQGYEQYF. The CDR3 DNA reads TGTGCCAGCAGCGTAGGGGGACAGGGGTACGAGCAGTACTTC. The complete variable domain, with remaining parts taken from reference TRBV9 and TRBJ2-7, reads DSGVTQTPKHLITATGQRVTLRCSPRSGDLSVYWYQQSLDQGLQFLIQYYNGEERAKGNILERFSAQQFPDLHSELNLSSLELGDSALYFCASSVGGQGYEQYFGPGTRLTVT.

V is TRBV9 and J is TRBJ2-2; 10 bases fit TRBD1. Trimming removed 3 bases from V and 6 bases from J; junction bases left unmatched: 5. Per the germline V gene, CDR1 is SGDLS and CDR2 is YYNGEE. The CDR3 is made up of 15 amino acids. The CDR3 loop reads CASSAPGTGAGELFF. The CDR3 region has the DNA TGTGCCAGCAGCGCCCCAGGGACAGGGGCCGGGGAGCTGTTTTTT.

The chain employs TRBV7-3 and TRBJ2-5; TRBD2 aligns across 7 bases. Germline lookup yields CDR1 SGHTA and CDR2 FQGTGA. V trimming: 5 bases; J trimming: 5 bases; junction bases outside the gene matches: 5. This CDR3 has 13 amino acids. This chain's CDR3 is CASSRGETETQYF. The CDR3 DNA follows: TGTGCCAGCAGCCGGGGGGAGACGGAGACCCAGTACTTC.

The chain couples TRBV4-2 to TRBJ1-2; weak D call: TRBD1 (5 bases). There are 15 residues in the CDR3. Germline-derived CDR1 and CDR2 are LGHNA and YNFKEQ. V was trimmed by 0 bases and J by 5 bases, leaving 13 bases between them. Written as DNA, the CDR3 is TGTGCCAGCAGCCAAGAATTTGGGGCTGATTATGGCTACACCTTC. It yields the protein CASSQEFGADYGYTF.

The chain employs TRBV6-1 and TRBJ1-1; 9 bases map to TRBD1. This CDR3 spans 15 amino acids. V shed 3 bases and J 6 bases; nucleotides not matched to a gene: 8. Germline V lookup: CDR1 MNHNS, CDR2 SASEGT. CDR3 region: CASSETGGGMAEAFF. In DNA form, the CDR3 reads TGTGCCAGCAGTGAGACAGGGGGGGGGATGGCTGAAGCTTTCTTT.

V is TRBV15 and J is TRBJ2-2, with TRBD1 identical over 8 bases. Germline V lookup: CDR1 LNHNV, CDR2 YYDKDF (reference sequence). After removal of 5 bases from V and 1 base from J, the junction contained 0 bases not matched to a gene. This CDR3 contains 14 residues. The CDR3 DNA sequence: TGTGCCACCAGCGGGACAGGGAACACCGGGGAGCTGTTTTTT. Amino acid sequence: CATSGTGNTGELFF. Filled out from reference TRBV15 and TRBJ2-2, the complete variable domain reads DAMVIQNPRYQVTQFGKPVTLSCSQTLNHNVMYWYQQKSSQAPKLLFHYYDKDFNNEADTPDNFQSRRPNTSFCFLDIRSPGLGDTAMYLCATSGTGNTGELFFGEGSRLTVL.

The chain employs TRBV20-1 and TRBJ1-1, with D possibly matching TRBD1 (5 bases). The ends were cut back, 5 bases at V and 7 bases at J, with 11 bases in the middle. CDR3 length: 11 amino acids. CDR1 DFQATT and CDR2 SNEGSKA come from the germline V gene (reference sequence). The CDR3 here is CSASMGGEAFF. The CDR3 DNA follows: TGCAGTGCTTCAATGGGGGGTGAAGCTTTCTTT.

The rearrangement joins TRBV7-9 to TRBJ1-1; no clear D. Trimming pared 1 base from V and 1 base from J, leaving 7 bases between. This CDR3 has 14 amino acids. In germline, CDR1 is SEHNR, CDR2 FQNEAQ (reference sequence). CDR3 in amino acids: CASSLVIENTEAFF. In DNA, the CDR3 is TGTGCCAGCAGCTTAGTCATAGAGAACACTGAAGCTTTCTTT.

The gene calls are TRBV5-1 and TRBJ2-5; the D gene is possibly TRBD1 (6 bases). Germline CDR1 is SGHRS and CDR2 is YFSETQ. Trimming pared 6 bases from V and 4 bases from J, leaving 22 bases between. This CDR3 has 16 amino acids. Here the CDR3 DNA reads TGCGCCAGCACCCAGGAAGGACATTCAGGGGTAGAGACCCAGTACTTC. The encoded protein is CASTQEGHSGVETQYF.

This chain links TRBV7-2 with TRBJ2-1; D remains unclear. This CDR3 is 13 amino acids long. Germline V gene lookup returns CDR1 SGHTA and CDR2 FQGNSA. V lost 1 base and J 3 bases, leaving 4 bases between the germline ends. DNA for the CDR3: TGTGCCAGCAGCTTAGGACTCTACAATGAGCAGTTCTTC. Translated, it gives CASSLGLYNEQFF.

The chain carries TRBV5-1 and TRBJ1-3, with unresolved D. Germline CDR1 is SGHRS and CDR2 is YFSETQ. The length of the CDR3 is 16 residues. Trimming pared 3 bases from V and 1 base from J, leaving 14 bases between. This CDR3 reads CASSSIGLPSGNTIYF. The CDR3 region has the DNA TGCGCCAGCAGCTCCATCGGGTTACCGTCTGGAAACACCATATATTTT.

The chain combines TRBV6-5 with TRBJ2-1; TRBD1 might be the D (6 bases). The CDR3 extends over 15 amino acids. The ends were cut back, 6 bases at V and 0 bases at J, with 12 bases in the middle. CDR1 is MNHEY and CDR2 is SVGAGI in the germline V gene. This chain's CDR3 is CASSQTGSSYNEQFF. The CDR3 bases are TGTGCCAGCAGCCAAACAGGGAGCTCCTACAATGAGCAGTTCTTC.